A single sample is the source of the 31 T cell receptor beta chains below, sequenced in a study of vaccination effects on CD4 cells after COVID-19. Assay: immunoSEQ multiplex PCR; the TCRdb copy retains only in-frame clones and omits some. The data show roughly 50,000 clones, about four fifths seen once. These receptors lack a known antigen. Expansion with viral peptide pools was applied to antigen-specific CD4+ T cells by the ViraFEST assay prior to sequencing. When 10 to 11 days of culture had elapsed, CD4+ T cells were isolated. Recipients of the vaccine had no prior SARS-CoV-2 infection and negative nucleocapsid antibodies. The starting material was CD4+ T cells from PBMCs cultured with HCoV-OC43 spike peptides, obtained before COVID-19 vaccination. As for subset: HCoV-OC43 spike overlapping peptide pool stimulation. The source is a human donor who received a COVID-19 vaccine.

V usage is TRBV15 and J usage is TRBJ1-4, with D possibly being TRBD1 (5 bases). V was shortened by 2 bases and J by 4 bases, with 11 bases between the two germline ends. Germline-derived CDR1 and CDR2 are LNHNV and YYDKDF (reference sequence). The CDR3 runs to 15 residues. The CDR3 coding sequence is TGTGCCACCAGCAGAAGACAGAACTATAATGAAAAACTGTTTTTT. As protein: CATSRRQNYNEKLFF.

The gene calls are TRBV27 and TRBJ2-7; 8 nucleotides agree with TRBD1. The CDR3 is 12 amino acids. Germline CDR1 is MNHEY and CDR2 is SMNVEV (reference sequence). CDR3 amino acids: CASNRGDTREEV. The CDR3 nucleotides read TGTGCCAGCAACAGGGGGGATACAAGGGAAGAAGTC.

The chain carries TRBV18 and TRBJ2-3, with unresolved D. The V gene's germline CDR1 is KGHSH and CDR2 LQKENI. Trimming stripped 1 base from V and 3 bases from J, with 14 bases between. The CDR3 contains 16 residues. In DNA form, the CDR3 reads TGTGCCAGCTCACCACTTCAAGGTCACGGTACAGATACGCAGTATTTT. This codes for CASSPLQGHGTDTQYF.

The rearrangement uses TRBV3-1 (or the pseudogene TRBV3-2) and TRBJ2-3; D uncertain. The CDR3 is made up of 11 amino acids. CDR1 is LGHDT and CDR2 is YNNKEL in the germline V gene (reference sequence). Trimming shortened V by 4 bases and J by 6 bases, and 5 bases separated the two germline ends. The CDR3 bases are TGTGCCAGCAGCCGTCAGGATACGCAGTATTTT. Its translation is CASSRQDTQYF.

This sequence joins TRBV7-9 and TRBJ2-3; perhaps TRBD1 as D (6 bases). With 3 bases removed from V and 4 bases from J, the gap between germline ends came to 11 bases. In germline, CDR1 is SEHNR, CDR2 FQNEAQ (reference sequence). The CDR3 contains 14 residues. CDR3 region: CASSLQQGADTQYF. CDR3 in DNA: TGTGCCAGCAGCTTGCAACAGGGAGCAGATACGCAGTATTTT.

The chain employs TRBV30 and TRBJ2-1; D ambiguous. This CDR3 region has 15 residues. The V and J ends lost 4 bases and 0 bases respectively, with 13 bases between them. Germline V gene data show CDR1 as GTSNPN and CDR2 as SVGIG (reference sequence). CDR3 sequence reads: CAWIFSWSSYNEQFF. In DNA, the CDR3 is TGTGCCTGGATCTTTTCGTGGAGCTCCTACAATGAGCAGTTCTTC.

The chain is built from TRBV5-1 and TRBJ2-1; 7 nucleotides match TRBD1. V was clipped by 3 bases and J by 5 bases; unmatched bases: 8. CDR3 size: 15 residues. Germline assignment: CDR1 SGHRS and CDR2 YFSETQ. The CDR3 is CASSSSRGRNNEQFF. The CDR3 bases are TGCGCCAGCAGCTCTTCGAGGGGGCGAAACAATGAGCAGTTCTTC.

This chain connects TRBV28 to TRBJ1-5, with D perhaps matching TRBD1 (5 bases). The CDR3 covers 15 residues. In germline, CDR1 is MDHEN, CDR2 SYDVKM. V was trimmed by 4 bases and J by 2 bases, leaving 12 bases between them. CDR3 sequence reads: CASSSPTGGNQPQHF. DNA for the CDR3: TGTGCCAGCAGTTCACCTACGGGGGGCAATCAGCCCCAGCATTTT.

This chain links TRBV2 with TRBJ1-2, with 10 bases aligning to TRBD1. Germline V gene data show CDR1 as SNHLY and CDR2 as FYNNEI. The CDR3 runs 13 residues. The V and J ends lost 8 bases and 4 bases, in that order; junction bases with no gene match: 4. CDR3 nucleotides: TGTGCCAGCCGGGACAGGGGAGTCTATGGCTACACCTTC. It codes for CASRDRGVYGYTF. The variable domain in full, completed from reference TRBV2 and TRBJ1-2, reads EPEVTQTPSHQVTQMGQEVILRCVPISNHLYFYWYRQILGQKVEFLVSFYNNEISEKSEIFDDQFSVERPDGSNFTLKIRSTKLEDSAMYFCASRDRGVYGYTFGSGTRLTVV.

This rearrangement joins TRBV7-3 to TRBJ2-3, with D possibly TRBD2 on 6 matching bases. This CDR3 is built from 14 residues. Trimming stripped 0 bases from V and 4 bases from J, with 8 bases between. CDR1 SGHTA and CDR2 FQGTGA come from the germline V gene. The CDR3 sequence is CASSLTSGADTQYF. The CDR3 nucleotides read TGTGCCAGCAGCTTAACCTCGGGGGCAGATACGCAGTATTTT.

The rearrangement joins TRBV6-6 to TRBJ2-5, with a weak D call TRBD1 (6 bases). This CDR3 is built from 14 residues. The germline gives CDR1 MNHNY, CDR2 SVGAGI (reference sequence). With 5 bases removed from V and 5 bases from J, the gap between germline ends came to 15 bases. The CDR3 is CASSPRGQGETQYF. The CDR3 DNA sequence: TGTGCCAGCAGTCCCCGGGGCCAGGGGGAGACCCAGTACTTC.

V usage is TRBV28 and J usage is TRBJ1-2; the match to TRBD1 covers 11 bases. The CDR3 totals 16 residues. V lost 7 bases and J lost 4; bases outside the gene matches: 11. Germline assignment: CDR1 MDHEN and CDR2 SYDVKM. The CDR3, as DNA: TGTGCCAGCATAGGGACAGGGGGAGATTTGGGCTATGGCTACACCTTC. Residues: CASIGTGGDLGYGYTF.

The gene calls are TRBV10-3 and TRBJ1-3; 8 nucleotides agree with TRBD1. Germline V gene data show CDR1 as ENHRY and CDR2 as SYGVKD. The ends lost 10 bases at V and 3 bases at J; junction bases unmatched: 5. There are 13 residues in the CDR3. The CDR3 nucleotides are TGTGCCACCTGGACAGGGTATGGAAACACCATATATTTT. Protein sequence: CATWTGYGNTIYF.

The V and J genes are TRBV19 and TRBJ2-3; TRBD1 matches 11 bases. This CDR3 has 16 amino acids. Germline V gene lookup returns CDR1 LNHDA and CDR2 SQIVND (reference sequence). V shed 8 bases and J 2 bases; nucleotides not matched to a gene: 9. CDR3 in DNA: TGTGCCAGTTCTAGCCCGGGACAGGGGGACACAGATACGCAGTATTTT. It is translated as CASSSPGQGDTDTQYF.

This chain uses TRBV5-1 with TRBJ2-6; D remains ambiguous. With 0 bases removed from V and 4 bases from J, the gap between germline ends came to 8 bases. The germline V gene has CDR1 SGHRS and CDR2 YFSETQ. The CDR3 consists of 15 residues. The CDR3 sequence is CASSLGATGANVLTF. DNA for the CDR3: TGCGCCAGCAGCTTGGGGGCTACGGGGGCCAACGTCCTGACTTTC.

This clone showed up just a few times. The chain links TRBV27 to TRBJ1-2; 8 bases agree with TRBD1. The CDR3 length is 12 residues. Germline V gene sequence: CDR1 MNHEY, CDR2 SMNVEV (reference sequence). V shed 4 bases and J 8 bases; nucleotides not matched to a gene: 3. The CDR3 spells CASSYRGGGYTF. DNA for the CDR3: TGTGCCAGCAGTTACAGGGGGGGAGGCTACACCTTC.

The rearrangement uses TRBV3-1 (or the pseudogene TRBV3-2) and TRBJ1-2; no definite D call. This CDR3 is 10 amino acids long. V was trimmed by 8 bases and J by 8 bases, leaving 9 bases between them. CDR1 and CDR2 from the germline V gene are LGHDT and YNNKEL (reference sequence). The DNA for the CDR3 is TGTGCCAGCCCTCACCGCGGCTACACCTTC. Translating gives CASPHRGYTF.

The J gene is TRBJ2-6, the V gene TRBV19; D gene unclear. Germline CDR1 LNHDA, CDR2 SQIVND (reference sequence). Trimming took 0 bases from V and 9 from J, leaving 18 bases between them. This CDR3 has 17 amino acids. CDR3 loop: CASSIDGVPDIINVLTF. For the CDR3, the DNA is TGTGCCAGTAGTATAGATGGTGTCCCCGACATAATCAACGTCCTGACTTTC.

This clone appeared a few times. The chain combines TRBV5-5 with TRBJ1-2, with 9 bases identical to TRBD1. Germline values: CDR1 SGHKS, CDR2 YYEKEE (reference sequence). The CDR3 extends over 16 amino acids. The junction had 11 bases not matched to a gene; V was cut back by 4 bases and J by 4 bases. CDR3 sequence: CASSPETGGRIYGYTF. CDR3 DNA: TGTGCCAGCAGCCCAGAAACAGGGGGCCGTATCTATGGCTACACCTTC.

This clone has more than one count but fewer than ten. The chain has TRBV28 and TRBJ2-4; 8 bases map to TRBD2. The CDR3 is 16 amino acids. Trimming removed 5 bases from V and 5 bases from J; junction bases left unmatched: 11. Germline V gives CDR1 MDHEN, CDR2 SYDVKM. The CDR3 is CASSPGGSFGQNIQYF. The CDR3 nucleotides read TGTGCCAGCAGTCCGGGAGGGTCTTTCGGCCAAAACATTCAGTACTTC.

The chain links TRBV28 to TRBJ2-1; D may be TRBD2 (6 bases). The CDR3 spans 14 residues. CDR1 is MDHEN, CDR2 SYDVKM, per germline. The germline V and J ends were trimmed by 3 bases and 4 bases, with 10 bases remaining between them. This chain's CDR3 is CASSLAGPYNEQFF. The CDR3 region has the DNA TGTGCCAGCAGTTTGGCGGGGCCGTACAATGAGCAGTTCTTC.

V gene TRBV12-3 or TRBV12-4 combines with J gene TRBJ1-1, with 8 bases fitting TRBD1. The trim removed 6 bases at V and 3 bases at J, leaving 3 bases unmatched. This CDR3 region has 13 residues. The CDR3 DNA follows: TGTGCCAGCAGACTGACAGGGGACACTGAAGCTTTCTTT. Residues: CASRLTGDTEAFF.

This chain links TRBV9 with TRBJ2-1; TRBD2 might be the D (7 bases). This CDR3 contains 16 residues. The germline V gene has CDR1 SGDLS and CDR2 YYNGEE. The germline V and J ends were trimmed by 0 bases and 6 bases, with 16 bases remaining between them. CDR3 coding DNA: TGTGCCAGCAGCGTAGGGGAACGGGGGGCCGTCAATGAGCAGTTCTTC. Protein sequence: CASSVGERGAVNEQFF.

This clone was counted a few times. The chain has TRBV19 and TRBJ2-4, with D unresolved. Germline CDR1 and CDR2: LNHDA and SQIVND (reference sequence). With 5 bases removed from V and 0 bases from J, the gap between germline ends came to 17 bases. The CDR3 is 17 amino acids. The CDR3, as DNA: TGTGCCAGTAGTGACGGACGGAGCGCCCTAGCCAAAAACATTCAGTACTTC. This sequence encodes CASSDGRSALAKNIQYF.

J is TRBJ2-1 and V is TRBV6-5; 9 bases line up with TRBD1. The CDR3 sequence is 13 residues long. V was clipped by 6 bases and J by 10 bases; unmatched bases: 7. Germline lookup yields CDR1 MNHEY and CDR2 SVGAGI. For the CDR3, the DNA is TGTGCCAGCAGGGACAGGGGCACGGGGGAGCAGTTCTTC. This codes for CASRDRGTGEQFF.

The chain couples TRBV27 to TRBJ2-2; 7 bases map to TRBD1. The germline V gene encodes CDR1 MNHEY and CDR2 SMNVEV (reference sequence). V lost 2 bases to trimming and J lost 1 base; unmatched junction nucleotides: 1. This CDR3 comprises 15 residues. CDR3 DNA: TGTGCCAGCAGTTTACGGACAGGGAACACCGGGGAGCTGTTTTTT. This sequence encodes CASSLRTGNTGELFF.

This chain's CDR3 is CASSGMAGTNEQFF. CDR3 coding DNA: TGCGCCAGCAGCGGTATGGCGGGGACCAATGAGCAGTTCTTC. The chain couples TRBV5-1 to TRBJ2-1, with D tentatively TRBD2 (6 bases). This CDR3 spans 14 amino acids. Deletions cut 4 bases from V and 6 bases from J, with 14 bases between. Germline CDR1 is SGHRS and CDR2 is YFSETQ.

The CDR3 DNA sequence: TGTGCCAGCAGCCCTCCCGGGACAGACTATGGCTACACCTTC. Its protein is CASSPPGTDYGYTF. The chain has TRBV7-2 and TRBJ1-2, with 7 positions matching TRBD1. The germline CDR1 and CDR2 sequences are SGHTA and FQGNSA. The CDR3 has 14 amino acids. With V trimmed by 5 bases and J by 3 bases, 6 bases remained unmatched.

The rearrangement joins TRBV5-1 to TRBJ2-5; D uncertain. CDR3 length: 14 residues. Germline V gene data show CDR1 as SGHRS and CDR2 as YFSETQ. Trimming took off 0 bases at V and 5 bases at J, with 11 bases between the two ends. CDR3 protein: CASSLEQNSETQYF. The CDR3 coding sequence is TGCGCCAGCAGCTTGGAGCAGAATTCGGAGACCCAGTACTTC.

V usage is TRBV24-1 and J usage is TRBJ2-3, with a possible D match to TRBD1 (5 bases). The CDR3 contains 17 residues. V was pared by 0 bases and J by 2 bases, with 14 bases between. The V gene's germline CDR1 is KGHDR and CDR2 SFDVKD. DNA of the CDR3: TGTGCCACCAGTGATTTGCAAAGCACAGGAGTCACAGATACGCAGTATTTT. Translating gives CATSDLQSTGVTDTQYF.

The V call is TRBV28, the J call TRBJ1-1, with a tentative D call TRBD1 (6 bases). With 5 bases removed from V and 4 bases from J, the gap between germline ends came to 23 bases. The CDR3 covers 17 residues. The V gene's germline CDR1 is MDHEN and CDR2 SYDVKM. As DNA, the CDR3 is TGTGCCAGCAGTCGACTGGGGGGGGCAGGAGCAGCCACTGAAGCTTTCTTT. Encoded protein: CASSRLGGAGAATEAFF.